This is a list of T cell receptor beta chains from one sample in a study of OX40 agonist ivuxolimab in advanced cancers. The assay was immunoSEQ multiplex PCR, and TCRdb's table has in-frame clones only and misses some. The sample lists about 51,000 clones, roughly 80% occurring once. The specimen was CD4+ or CD8+ T cells sorted from blood, collected in a trial of the OX40 agonist ivuxolimab. All receptors come from an adult with an advanced solid tumor such as melanoma, head and neck, liver or kidney cancer. Both conserved end residues are part of each CDR3. The order of the fields is D gene, J gene, clone size, V gene, CDR3 DNA, CDR3 protein. A D gene is named only where the DNA matches it firmly. Expanded clones are given a class, and other clones once, few, many or no size at all.

TRBD1 | TRBJ1-1 | . | TRBV29-1 | TGCAGCGTTGAAATAACAGGGGCGTTCTTCGAAGCTTTCTTT | CSVEITGAFFEAFF
. | TRBJ2-3 | . | TRBV28 | TGTGCCAGCAGTTTCACAGATACGCAGTATTTT | CASSFTDTQYF
TRBD1 | TRBJ1-2 | . | TRBV6-5 | TGTGCCAGCAGTAACAGGGGGCGCGCGGACTATGGCTACACCTTC | CASSNRGRADYGYTF
TRBD2 | TRBJ2-7 | . | TRBV5-4 | TGTGCCAGCAGCCCCTCATCGGGACTAGACTACGAGCAGTACTTC | CASSPSSGLDYEQYF
. | TRBJ2-1 | . | TRBV5-4 | TGTGCCAGCAGCCGTGACTCCGGCTTGAGGGGGTTCGAGCAGTTCTTC | CASSRDSGLRGFEQFF
. | TRBJ1-5 | . | TRBV19 | TGTGCCAGTAGTATATCAGGGATTAGCAATCAGCCCCAGCATTTT | CASSISGISNQPQHF
TRBD2 | TRBJ2-7 | . | TRBV29-1 | TGCAGCGCAGGGTGGGGACTAGCGTACGAGCAGTACTTC | CSAGWGLAYEQYF
. | TRBJ1-3 | . | TRBV25-1 | TGTGCCAGCAGTGAATTCCCGGCCAGGGCAGGAAACACCATATATTTT | CASSEFPARAGNTIYF
. | TRBJ1-1 | once | TRBV19 | TGTGCCAGTAGTACCTCCCAGATGAACACTGAAGCTTTCTTT | CASSTSQMNTEAFF
. | TRBJ1-4 | . | TRBV9 | TGTGCCAGCAGCGTAAGTGGGGGTGAAAAACTGTTTTTT | CASSVSGGEKLFF
. | TRBJ1-1 | . | TRBV29-1 | TGCAGCCATTTAGGGGCGGGGGGGAACACTGAAGCTTTCTTT | CSHLGAGGNTEAFF